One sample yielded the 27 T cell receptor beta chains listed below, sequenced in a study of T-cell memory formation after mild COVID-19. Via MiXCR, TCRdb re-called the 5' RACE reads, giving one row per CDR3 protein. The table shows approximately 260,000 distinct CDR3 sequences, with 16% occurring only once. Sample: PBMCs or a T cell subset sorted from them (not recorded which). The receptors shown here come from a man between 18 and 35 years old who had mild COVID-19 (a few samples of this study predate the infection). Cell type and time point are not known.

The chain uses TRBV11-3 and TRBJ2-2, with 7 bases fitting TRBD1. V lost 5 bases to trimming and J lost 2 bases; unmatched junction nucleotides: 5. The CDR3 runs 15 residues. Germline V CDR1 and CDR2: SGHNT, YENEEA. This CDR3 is CASSARDSNTGELFF. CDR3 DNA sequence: TGTGCCAGCAGCGCCCGGGACAGCAACACCGGGGAGCTGTTTTTT.

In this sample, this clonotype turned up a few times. The CDR3 sequence is CASSLAAEGTQYF. DNA for the CDR3: TGCGCCAGCAGCTTGGCCGCTGAGGGGACGCAGTATTTT. V and J are TRBV5-1 and TRBJ2-3; D possibly uses TRBD1 or TRBD2 (5 bases each). Germline CDR1 SGHRS, CDR2 YFSETQ. Trimming shortened V by 0 bases and J by 9 bases, and 11 bases separated the two germline ends. This CDR3 has 13 amino acids.

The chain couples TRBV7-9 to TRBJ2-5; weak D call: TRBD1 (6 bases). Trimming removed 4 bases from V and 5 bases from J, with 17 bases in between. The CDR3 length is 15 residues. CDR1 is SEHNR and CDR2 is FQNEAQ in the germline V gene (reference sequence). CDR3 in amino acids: CASSSYRDLGETQYF. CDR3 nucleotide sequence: TGTGCCAGCAGCTCGTACAGGGATTTAGGGGAGACCCAGTACTTC.

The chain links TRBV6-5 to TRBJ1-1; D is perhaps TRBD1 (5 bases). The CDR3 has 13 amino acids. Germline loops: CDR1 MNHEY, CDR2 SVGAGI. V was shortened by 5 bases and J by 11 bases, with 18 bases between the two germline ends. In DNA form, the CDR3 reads TGTGCCAGCAGTCCCCGGGACCGCCTAGCGGCTTTCTTT. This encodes CASSPRDRLAAFF.

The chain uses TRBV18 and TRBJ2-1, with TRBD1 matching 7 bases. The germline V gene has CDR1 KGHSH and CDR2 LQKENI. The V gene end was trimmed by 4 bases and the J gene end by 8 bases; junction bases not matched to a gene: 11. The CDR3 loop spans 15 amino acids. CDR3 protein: CASSRPGGPRYEQFF. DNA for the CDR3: TGTGCCAGCTCACGCCCAGGGGGTCCTAGATATGAGCAGTTCTTC. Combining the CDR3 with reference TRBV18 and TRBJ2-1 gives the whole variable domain NAGVMQNPRHLVRRRGQEARLRCSPMKGHSHVYWYRQLPEEGLKFMVYLQKENIIDESGMPKERFSAEFPKEGPSILRIQQVVRGDSAAYFCASSRPGGPRYEQFFGPGTRLTVL.

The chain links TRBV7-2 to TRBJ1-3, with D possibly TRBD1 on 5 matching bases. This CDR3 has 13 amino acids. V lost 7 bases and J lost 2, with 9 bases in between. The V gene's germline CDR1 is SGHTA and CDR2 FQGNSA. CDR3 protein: CASNRGAGNTIYF. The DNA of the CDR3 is TGTGCCAGCAACCGGGGGGCTGGAAACACCATATATTTT.

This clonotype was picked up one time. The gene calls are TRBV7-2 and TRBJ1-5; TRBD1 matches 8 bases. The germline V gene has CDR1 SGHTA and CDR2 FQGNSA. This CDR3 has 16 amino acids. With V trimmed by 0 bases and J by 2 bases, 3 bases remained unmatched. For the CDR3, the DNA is TGTGCCAGCAGCTTAGCCTTGGACAGGGGCAATCAGCCCCAGCATTTT. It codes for CASSLALDRGNQPQHF.

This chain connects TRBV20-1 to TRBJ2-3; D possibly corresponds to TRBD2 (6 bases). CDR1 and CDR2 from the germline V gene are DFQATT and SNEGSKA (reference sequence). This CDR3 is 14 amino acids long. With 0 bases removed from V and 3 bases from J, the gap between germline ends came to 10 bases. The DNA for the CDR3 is TGCAGTGCTAGAGATCGTGCGGGGACAGATACGCAGTATTTT. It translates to CSARDRAGTDTQYF.

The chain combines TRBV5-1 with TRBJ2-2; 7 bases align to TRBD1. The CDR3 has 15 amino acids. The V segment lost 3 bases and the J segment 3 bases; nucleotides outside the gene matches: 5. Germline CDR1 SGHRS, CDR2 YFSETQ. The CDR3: CASSSTGSYTGELFF. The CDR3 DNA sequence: TGCGCCAGCAGCTCGACAGGGTCTTACACCGGGGAGCTGTTTTTT.

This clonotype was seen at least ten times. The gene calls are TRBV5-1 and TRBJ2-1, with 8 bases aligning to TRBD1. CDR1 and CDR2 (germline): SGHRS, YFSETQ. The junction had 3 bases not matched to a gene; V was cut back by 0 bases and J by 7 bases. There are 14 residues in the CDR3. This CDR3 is CASSLGQGTNEQFF. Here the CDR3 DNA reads TGCGCCAGCAGCTTGGGACAGGGGACTAATGAGCAGTTCTTC.

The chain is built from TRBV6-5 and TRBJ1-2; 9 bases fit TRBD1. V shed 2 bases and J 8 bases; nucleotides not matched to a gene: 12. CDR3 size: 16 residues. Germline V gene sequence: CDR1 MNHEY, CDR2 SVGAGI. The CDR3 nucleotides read TGTGCCAGCAGTTACAAAAACTTAGGGACAGGGAAAGGCTACACCTTC. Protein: CASSYKNLGTGKGYTF.

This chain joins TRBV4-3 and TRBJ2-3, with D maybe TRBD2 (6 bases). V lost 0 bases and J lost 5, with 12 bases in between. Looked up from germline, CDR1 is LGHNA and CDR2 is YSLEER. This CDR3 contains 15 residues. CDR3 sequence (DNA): TGCGCCAGCAGCCAAGATAGGAGGGGCGGAGATACGCAGTATTTT. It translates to CASSQDRRGGDTQYF.

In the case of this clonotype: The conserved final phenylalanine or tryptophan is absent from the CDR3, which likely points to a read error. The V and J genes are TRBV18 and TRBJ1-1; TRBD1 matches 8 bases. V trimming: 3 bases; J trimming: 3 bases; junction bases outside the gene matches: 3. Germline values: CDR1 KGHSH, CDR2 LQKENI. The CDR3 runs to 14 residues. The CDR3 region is CASSPQGADTEAFY. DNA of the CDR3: TGTGCCAGCTCACCCCAGGGGGCCGACACTGAAGCTTTCTAT.

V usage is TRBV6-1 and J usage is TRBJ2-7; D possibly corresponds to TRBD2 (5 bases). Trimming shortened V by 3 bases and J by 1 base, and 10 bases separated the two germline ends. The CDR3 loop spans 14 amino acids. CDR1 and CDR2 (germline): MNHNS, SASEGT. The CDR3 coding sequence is TGTGCCAGCAGTGAGCCCGGGAAGTCCTACGAGCAGTACTTC. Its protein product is CASSEPGKSYEQYF.

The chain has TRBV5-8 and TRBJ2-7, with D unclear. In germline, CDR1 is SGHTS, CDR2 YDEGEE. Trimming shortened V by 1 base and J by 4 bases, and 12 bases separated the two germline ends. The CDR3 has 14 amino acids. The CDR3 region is CASSLWLVEYEQYF. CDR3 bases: TGTGCCAGCAGCTTGTGGCTGGTGGAATACGAGCAGTACTTC.

The CDR3 bases are TGTGCCAGCTCACCACCGGGGGGAATCGGGCAGGAGCAGTTCTTC. Its protein is CASSPPGGIGQEQFF. This chain joins TRBV18 and TRBJ2-1, with D possibly being TRBD2 (6 bases). CDR1 KGHSH and CDR2 LQKENI come from the germline V gene. The CDR3 consists of 15 residues. The V end was cut by 0 bases, the J end by 10 bases, with 16 bases between.

In nucleotides, the CDR3 is TGTGCCAGCAGCTCATCCACACAGGGGTCTGAAGAGACCCAGTACTTC. Translated: CASSSSTQGSEETQYF. The chain uses TRBV13 and TRBJ2-5; TRBD1 agrees at 7 bases. V lost 4 bases to trimming and J lost 3 bases; unmatched junction nucleotides: 11. The CDR3 is made up of 16 amino acids. From germline, CDR1 is PRHDT and CDR2 FYEKMQ (reference sequence).

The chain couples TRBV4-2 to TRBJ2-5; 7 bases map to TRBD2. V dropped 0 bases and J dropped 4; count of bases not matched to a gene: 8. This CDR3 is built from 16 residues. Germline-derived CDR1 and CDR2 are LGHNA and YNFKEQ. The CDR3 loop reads CASSQDPATGGETQYF. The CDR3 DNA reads TGTGCCAGCAGCCAAGATCCAGCCACGGGGGGAGAGACCCAGTACTTC.

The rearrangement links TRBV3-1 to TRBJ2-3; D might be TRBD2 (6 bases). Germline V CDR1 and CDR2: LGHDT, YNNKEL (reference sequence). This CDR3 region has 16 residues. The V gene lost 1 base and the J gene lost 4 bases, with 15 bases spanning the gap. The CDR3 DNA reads TGTGCCAGCAGCCAAGCCGGCGGGGTAGTCCCAGATACGCAGTATTTT. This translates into CASSQAGGVVPDTQYF.

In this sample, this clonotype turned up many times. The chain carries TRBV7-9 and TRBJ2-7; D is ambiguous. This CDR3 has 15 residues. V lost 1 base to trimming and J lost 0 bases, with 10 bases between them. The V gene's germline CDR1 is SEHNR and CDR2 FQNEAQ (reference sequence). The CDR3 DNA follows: TGTGCCAGCAGCTTAGGCGTGGGGAACTCCTACGAGCAGTACTTC. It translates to CASSLGVGNSYEQYF. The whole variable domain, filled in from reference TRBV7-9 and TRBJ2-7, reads DTGVSQNPRHKITKRGQNVTFRCDPISEHNRLYWYRQTLGQGPEFLTYFQNEAQLEKSRLLSDRFSAERPKGSFSTLEIQRTEQGDSAMYLCASSLGVGNSYEQYFGPGTRLTVT.

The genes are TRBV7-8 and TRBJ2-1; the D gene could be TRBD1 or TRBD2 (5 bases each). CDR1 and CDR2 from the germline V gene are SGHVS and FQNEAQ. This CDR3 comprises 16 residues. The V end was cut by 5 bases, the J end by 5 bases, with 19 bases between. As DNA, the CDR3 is TGTGCCAGCAGCCGTTACCGGGACCACGCCAACAATGAGCAGTTCTTC. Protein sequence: CASSRYRDHANNEQFF.

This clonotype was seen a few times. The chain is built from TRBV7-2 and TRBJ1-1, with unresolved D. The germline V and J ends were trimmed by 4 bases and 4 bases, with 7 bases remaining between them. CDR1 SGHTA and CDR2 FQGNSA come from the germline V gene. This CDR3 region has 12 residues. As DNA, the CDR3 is TGTGCCAGCAGCTGGGTGGGCACTGAAGCTTTCTTT. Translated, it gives CASSWVGTEAFF. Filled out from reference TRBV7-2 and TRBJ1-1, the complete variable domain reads GAGVSQSPSNKVTEKGKDVELRCDPISGHTALYWYRQSLGQGLEFLIYFQGNSAPDKSGLPSDRFSAERTGGSVSTLTIQRTQQEDSAVYLCASSWVGTEAFFGQGTRLTVV.

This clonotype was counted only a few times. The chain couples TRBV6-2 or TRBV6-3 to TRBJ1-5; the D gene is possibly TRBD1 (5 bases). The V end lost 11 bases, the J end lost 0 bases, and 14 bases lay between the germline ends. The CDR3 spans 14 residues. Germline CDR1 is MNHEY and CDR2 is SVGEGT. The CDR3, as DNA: TGTGCCGCCGGGGGACTTTATAGCAATCAGCCCCAGCATTTT. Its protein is CAAGGLYSNQPQHF.

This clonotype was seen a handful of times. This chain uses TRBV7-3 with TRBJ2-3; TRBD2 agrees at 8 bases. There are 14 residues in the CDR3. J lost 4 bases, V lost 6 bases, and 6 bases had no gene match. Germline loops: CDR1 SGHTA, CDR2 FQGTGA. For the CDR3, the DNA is TGTGCCAGCAGACAAGCGGGGGAGTCAGATACGCAGTATTTT. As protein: CASRQAGESDTQYF. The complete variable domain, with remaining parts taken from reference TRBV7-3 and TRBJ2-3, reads GAGVSQTPSNKVTEKGKYVELRCDPISGHTALYWYRQSLGQGPEFLIYFQGTGAADDSGLPNDRFFAVRPEGSVSTLKIQRTERGDSAVYLCASRQAGESDTQYFGPGTRLTVL.

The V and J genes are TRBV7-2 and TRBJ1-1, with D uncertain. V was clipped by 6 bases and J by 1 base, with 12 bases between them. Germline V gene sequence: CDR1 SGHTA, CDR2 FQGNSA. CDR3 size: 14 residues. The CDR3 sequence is CASRYVSANTEAFF. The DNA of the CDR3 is TGTGCCAGCAGATACGTCTCGGCGAACACTGAAGCTTTCTTT.

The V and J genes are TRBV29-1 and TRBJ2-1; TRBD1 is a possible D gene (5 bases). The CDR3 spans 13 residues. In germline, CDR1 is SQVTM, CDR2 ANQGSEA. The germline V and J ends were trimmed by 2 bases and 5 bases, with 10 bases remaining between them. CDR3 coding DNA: TGCAGCGTTGAATTGATGGGGCACAATGAGCAGTTCTTC. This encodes CSVELMGHNEQFF.

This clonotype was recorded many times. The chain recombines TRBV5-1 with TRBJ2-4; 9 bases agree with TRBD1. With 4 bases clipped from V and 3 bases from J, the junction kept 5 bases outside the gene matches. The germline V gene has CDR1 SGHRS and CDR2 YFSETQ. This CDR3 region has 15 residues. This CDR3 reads CASSLWTGDKNIQYF. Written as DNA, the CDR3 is TGCGCCAGCAGCCTGTGGACAGGGGACAAAAACATTCAGTACTTC.